One T cell receptor beta chain is described in this entry. Antigen unknown. The source of the sample is a study of shared clonotypes between healthy human individuals. Study results and limitations: The sharing of roughly 5% of naive CD4 clonotypes was seen across a handful of donors.

Profiling relied on immunoSEQ multiplex PCR, and the TCRdb table lists in-frame clones only, not all of them. The sample includes millions of clones, just over 90% of them seen just once. CD4+ cells underwent separation, giving CD45RA+ naive and CD45RA-negative memory subsets. Germline CDR1 and CDR2: MRHNA and SNTAGT. The CDR3 length is 17 residues. V shed 2 bases and J 7 bases; nucleotides not matched to a gene: 13. The V gene is TRBV6-4, the J gene TRBJ1-5; TRBD1 matches 8 bases. The source of this sequence is a man aged 18-30 years in good health. Some clones in this sample may be carry-over from other donors' samples. The sample taken for sequencing was naive CD4+ T cells from PBMCs. The subset was: CD45RA+ positively selected. CDR3 bases: TGTGCCAGCAGTGACATTAATAGGCAGGGGGCAGGGCAGCCCCAGCATTTT. Its translation is CASSDINRQGAGQPQHF.